The 21 T cell receptor beta chains reported below all come from one sample, sequenced in a study of T-cell reconstitution after alpha-beta-depleted transplantation in children. The TCRbeta library was prepared with unique molecular identifiers. TCRdb redid the calling of the PCR reads with MiXCR, one entry per CDR3 protein. The repertoire consists of more than 500,000 distinct CDR3 sequences, with more than 9.5% occurring once and the leading ten covering about 14%. This material consisted of PBMCs, mostly from graft donor cells, taken 180 days after TCRalphabeta/CD19-depleted stem cell transplant. These receptors came from a female patient between 2 and 15 years old who had a stem cell transplant for aplastic anemia, so the T cells may come from the graft donor.

This clonotype was counted a few times. The V call is TRBV11-3, the J call TRBJ2-1; D is uncertain. V was trimmed by 1 base and J by 9 bases, leaving 7 bases between them. Germline CDR1 is SGHNT and CDR2 is YENEEA. This CDR3 region has 12 residues. CDR3 loop: CASSLVQTEQFF. CDR3 nucleotide sequence: TGTGCCAGCAGCTTAGTACAGACTGAGCAGTTCTTC.

The rearrangement links TRBV28 to TRBJ1-1; 7 bases align to TRBD1. CDR3 size: 16 residues. After removal of 6 bases from V and 6 bases from J, the junction contained 16 bases not matched to a gene. Germline V gene lookup returns CDR1 MDHEN and CDR2 SYDVKM. CDR3 DNA sequence: TGTGCCAGCAGAACCGGGACAGTCCGCCTGGATGCTGAAGCTTTCTTT. Its translation: CASRTGTVRLDAEAFF.

There are many counts of this clonotype. This chain links TRBV5-4 with TRBJ2-1; a possible D gene is TRBD2 (5 bases). CDR1 and CDR2 (germline): SGHNT, YYREEE (reference sequence). The CDR3 is 16 residues long. With 1 base removed from V and 1 base from J, the gap between germline ends came to 12 bases. CDR3 coding DNA: TGTGCCAGCAGCTTGTTTGAGGGTTCTTCCTACAATGAGCAGTTCTTC. This codes for CASSLFEGSSYNEQFF.

In this sample, this clonotype turned up once. At one end the junction does not follow the germline gene, possibly because of a read error. The chain joins TRBV5-1 to TRBJ1-1, with D unresolved. Germline V gives CDR1 SGHRS, CDR2 YFSETQ. CDR3 length: 15 residues. CDR3 in DNA: TGCGCCAGCAGCACCCGGCGCCGACGGAACACTGAAGCTTTCTTC. Its protein product is CASSTRRRRNTEAFF.

The chain uses TRBV6-1 and TRBJ2-7; 7 nucleotides align to TRBD1. The CDR3 length is 13 residues. Per the germline V gene, CDR1 is MNHNS and CDR2 is SASEGT. V was clipped by 6 bases and J by 2 bases; unmatched bases: 4. The CDR3 sequence: CASRATGAYEQYF. The CDR3 DNA reads as TGTGCCAGCAGGGCTACAGGGGCCTACGAGCAGTACTTC.

This clonotype was counted at least ten times. This chain connects TRBV28 to TRBJ2-3, with D possibly TRBD2 on 7 matching bases. V gave up 6 bases and J gave up 7 bases, with 23 bases separating them. Germline CDR1 and CDR2: MDHEN and SYDVKM. The CDR3 loop spans 16 amino acids. The CDR3 loop reads CASSPGGAGAYHTQYF. The CDR3 bases are TGTGCCAGCAGCCCGGGGGGCGCCGGAGCCTACCATACGCAGTATTTT.

This clonotype has more than one count but fewer than ten. The chain has TRBV7-9 and TRBJ1-1; possibly TRBD1 for D (5 bases). Germline V gene sequence: CDR1 SEHNR, CDR2 FQNEAQ (reference sequence). The CDR3 consists of 12 residues. Trimming took 5 bases from V and 6 from J, leaving 10 bases between them. CDR3 coding DNA: TGTGCCAGCAGCCCTGGGGCCCCTGAAGCTTTCTTT. This translates into CASSPGAPEAFF.

This clonotype was detected only a few times. V is TRBV7-9 and J is TRBJ2-3, with 8 bases fitting TRBD2. Trimming cost V 4 bases and J 2 bases; bases outside gene matches: 8. CDR1 and CDR2 (germline): SEHNR, FQNEAQ (reference sequence). The CDR3 extends over 16 amino acids. The CDR3 DNA reads as TGTGCCAGCAGCTCCTTAGCGGGGATCATCACAGATACGCAGTATTTT. Protein sequence: CASSSLAGIITDTQYF.

This clonotype was detected only a few times. The genes are TRBV7-8 and TRBJ2-1; TRBD2 matches 9 bases. Germline V gene sequence: CDR1 SGHVS, CDR2 FQNEAQ. V dropped 0 bases and J dropped 2; count of bases not matched to a gene: 5. This CDR3 contains 17 residues. The CDR3 nucleotides are TGTGCCAGCAGCTTAGCGCAGCGGGAGGTGGCCTACAATGAGCAGTTCTTC. Amino acids: CASSLAQREVAYNEQFF.

The chain couples TRBV20-1 to TRBJ1-6, with D possibly TRBD1 on 5 matching bases. Germline assignment: CDR1 DFQATT and CDR2 SNEGSKA (reference sequence). The V and J ends lost 2 bases and 0 bases respectively, with 11 bases between them. The CDR3 is made up of 16 amino acids. The CDR3 here is CSARPTGFSYNSPLHF. The CDR3 coding sequence is TGCAGTGCTAGACCCACAGGATTCTCCTATAATTCACCCCTCCACTTT.

The chain combines TRBV7-2 with TRBJ2-7; the match to TRBD1 covers 9 bases. Germline V lookup: CDR1 SGHTA, CDR2 FQGNSA. V lost 5 bases to trimming and J lost 6 bases; unmatched junction nucleotides: 11. The length of the CDR3 is 15 residues. The DNA for the CDR3 is TGTGCCAGCAGCCTACCACCGGGACAGGGAAGCGAGCAGTACGTC. Encoded protein: CASSLPPGQGSEQYV.

This clonotype appeared many times. CDR3 sequence reads: CASSSTRGSTEAFF. The CDR3 DNA follows: TGTGCCAGCAGCTCCACCAGGGGTTCGACTGAAGCTTTCTTT. V gene TRBV7-8 combines with J gene TRBJ1-1; maybe TRBD1 (6 bases). Trimming pared 4 bases from V and 5 bases from J, leaving 14 bases between. In germline, CDR1 is SGHVS, CDR2 FQNEAQ. This CDR3 region has 14 residues.

V and J are TRBV12-3 or TRBV12-4 and TRBJ2-2; D not certain. The CDR3 is 14 residues long. Trimming took off 6 bases at V and 4 bases at J, with 12 bases between the two ends. In nucleotides, the CDR3 is TGTGCCAGCAGACAAATGGGGTCCACCGGGGAGCTGTTTTTT. Amino acids: CASRQMGSTGELFF.

Details on this clonotype: Since a much larger clone is just one base distant, this may be a read error. V gene TRBV20-1 combines with J gene TRBJ2-4; D is unclear. Per the germline V gene, CDR1 is DFQATT and CDR2 is SNEGSKA (reference sequence). This CDR3 spans 13 amino acids. The CDR3 nucleotides read TGCAGTGTTGCCTGGCAGACCAAAAACAGTCAGTACTTC. Its protein product is CSVAWQTKNSQYF.

This clonotype was counted once. The junction departs from the called germline gene at one end, perhaps through a read error. CDR3 DNA: TGTGCCAGCAGTTACTCTAGCGGGAACTCCTACGAGCAGAACTTC. Translating it yields CASSYSSGNSYEQNF. This chain joins TRBV6-2 or TRBV6-3 and TRBJ2-7, with 8 bases matching TRBD2. The CDR3 contains 15 residues. Germline V gives CDR1 MNHEY, CDR2 SVGEGT.

This clonotype was observed a handful of times. The J gene is TRBJ1-1, the V gene TRBV7-2; 9 nucleotides agree with TRBD1. There are 14 residues in the CDR3. The ends lost 5 bases at V and 4 bases at J; junction bases unmatched: 5. Germline CDR1 SGHTA, CDR2 FQGNSA. CDR3 sequence: CASSIDRGGTEAFF. The CDR3 DNA reads TGTGCCAGCAGCATCGACAGGGGGGGCACTGAAGCTTTCTTT. The full variable domain, completed using reference TRBV7-2 and TRBJ1-1, is GAGVSQSPSNKVTEKGKDVELRCDPISGHTALYWYRQSLGQGLEFLIYFQGNSAPDKSGLPSDRFSAERTGGSVSTLTIQRTQQEDSAVYLCASSIDRGGTEAFFGQGTRLTVV.

The V call is TRBV20-1, the J call TRBJ2-3; D not resolved. The V end lost 6 bases, the J end lost 6 bases, and 10 bases lay between the germline ends. The CDR3 spans 11 residues. Germline V lookup: CDR1 DFQATT, CDR2 SNEGSKA (reference sequence). Here the CDR3 DNA reads TGCAGTGCGGCTCTAGGGGATACGCAGTATTTT. Amino acids: CSAALGDTQYF.

In this sample, this clonotype turned up many times. The DNA of the CDR3 is TGTGCCAGCAGCGTTCCCCTCCCCGGGAGGGCCCAAGATACGCAGTATTTT. It encodes CASSVPLPGRAQDTQYF. J is TRBJ2-3 and V is TRBV9; 8 nucleotides agree with TRBD2. J lost 5 bases, V lost 2 bases, and 13 bases had no gene match. The CDR3 totals 17 residues. CDR1 and CDR2 from the germline V gene are SGDLS and YYNGEE. Combining the CDR3 with reference TRBV9 and TRBJ2-3 gives the whole variable domain DSGVTQTPKHLITATGQRVTLRCSPRSGDLSVYWYQQSLDQGLQFLIQYYNGEERAKGNILERFSAQQFPDLHSELNLSSLELGDSALYFCASSVPLPGRAQDTQYFGPGTRLTVL.

This clonotype was seen a few times. J is TRBJ1-6 and V is TRBV4-3; no clear D. Germline lookup yields CDR1 LGHNA and CDR2 YSLEER. The CDR3 contains 20 residues. Trimming stripped 4 bases from V and 0 bases from J, with 22 bases between. DNA for the CDR3: TGCGCCAGCAGCCGGATATTTGTAAGGGCAGAGAGCTCCTATAATTCACCCCTCCACTTT. It encodes CASSRIFVRAESSYNSPLHF.

This clonotype was detected many times. The gene calls are TRBV6-2 or TRBV6-3 and TRBJ2-7, with D unclear. V lost 4 bases and J lost 0, with 10 bases in between. Germline assignment: CDR1 MNHEY and CDR2 SVGEGT. There are 14 residues in the CDR3. The CDR3 coding sequence is TGTGCCAGCAGTTCCTATATGTACTCCTACGAGCAGTACGTC. Translated: CASSSYMYSYEQYV.

This clonotype came up many times. The rearrangement joins TRBV5-8 to TRBJ2-1; 16 nucleotides align to TRBD2. Germline loops: CDR1 SGHTS, CDR2 YDEGEE. The CDR3 extends over 17 amino acids. With 6 bases clipped from V and 5 bases from J, the junction kept 8 bases outside the gene matches. CDR3 DNA: TGTGCCAGCACCACCTGGGGACTAGCGGGAGGGCACAATGAGCAGTTCTTC. It codes for CASTTWGLAGGHNEQFF.